The 21 T cell receptor beta chains in this list originate from one sample, sequenced in a study of cytomegalovirus exposure and HLA in healthy donors. 13 Jbeta primers and 60 Vbeta primers were used for the PCR. Generated by immunoSEQ multiplex PCR, the TCRdb table keeps only in-frame clones and is missing some. The table for this sample gives 45,000 to 55,000 clones. Sequencing was done on a sample of PBMCs. These receptor sequences come from a woman between 50 and 59 years old in good health and CMV-seropositive.

The chain's CDR3 is CASSTWRQLHEQYF. In DNA form, the CDR3 reads TGTGCCAGCAGCACGTGGAGGCAGCTCCACGAGCAGTACTTC. The chain links TRBV5-6 to TRBJ2-7; TRBD2 might be the D (5 bases). This CDR3 contains 14 residues. Germline V gene sequence: CDR1 SGHDT, CDR2 YYEEEE. Trimming removed 4 bases at V and 5 bases at J, with 16 bases between. The whole variable domain, filled in from reference TRBV5-6 and TRBJ2-7, reads DAGVTQSPTHLIKTRGQQVTLRCSPKSGHDTVSWYQQALGQGPQFIFQYYEEEERQRGNFPDRFSGHQFPNYSSELNVNALLLGDSALYLCASSTWRQLHEQYFGPGTRLTVT.

The chain links TRBV6-1 to TRBJ1-1, with TRBD1 matching over 9 bases. The CDR3 runs 13 residues. Trimming cost V 7 bases and J 5 bases; bases outside gene matches: 5. From germline, CDR1 is MNHNS and CDR2 SASEGT. The DNA for the CDR3 is TGTGCCAGCACTATCGGACAGGGGACTGAAGCTTTCTTT. Protein: CASTIGQGTEAFF.

The chain joins TRBV5-1 to TRBJ2-2, with TRBD2 matching over 8 bases. Germline loops: CDR1 SGHRS, CDR2 YFSETQ. The CDR3 contains 16 residues. With V trimmed by 0 bases and J by 7 bases, 8 bases remained unmatched. The CDR3 coding sequence is TGCGCCAGCAGCTTGGAATTAGCGGGGAGTGGCGGGGAGCTGTTTTTT. It is translated as CASSLELAGSGGELFF.

J is TRBJ1-1 and V is TRBV7-9; 7 bases fit TRBD1. Germline-derived CDR1 and CDR2 are SEHNR and FQNEAQ (reference sequence). This CDR3 has 15 amino acids. The V segment lost 6 bases and the J segment 5 bases; nucleotides outside the gene matches: 12. For the CDR3, the DNA is TGTGCCAGCAGAGCACCCCAGGGGGTTGATACTGAAGCTTTCTTT. Amino acid sequence: CASRAPQGVDTEAFF.

This chain links TRBV2 with TRBJ1-5, with a tentative D call TRBD1 (6 bases). Germline CDR1 and CDR2: SNHLY and FYNNEI. The germline V and J ends were trimmed by 6 bases and 0 bases, with 12 bases remaining between them. The CDR3 loop spans 15 amino acids. In DNA form, the CDR3 reads TGTGCCAGCAGGTCAGGGGATAATAGCAATCAGCCCCAGCATTTT. It codes for CASRSGDNSNQPQHF.

The chain has TRBV6-5 and TRBJ2-3, with TRBD1 matching over 7 bases. The CDR3 length is 14 residues. Germline CDR1 MNHEY, CDR2 SVGAGI. After removal of 4 bases from V and 3 bases from J, the junction contained 4 bases not matched to a gene. The CDR3 region has the DNA TGTGCCAGCAGTTCGGGCAGGGGGACAGATACGCAGTATTTT. Protein sequence: CASSSGRGTDTQYF.

The chain recombines TRBV19 with TRBJ1-5; D gene uncertain. Germline V CDR1 and CDR2: LNHDA, SQIVND (reference sequence). Trimming removed 3 bases at V and 0 bases at J, with 9 bases between. The CDR3 extends over 15 amino acids. The CDR3 sequence is CASSIGEISNQPQHF. CDR3 sequence (DNA): TGTGCCAGTAGTATTGGAGAGATTAGCAATCAGCCCCAGCATTTT.

The CDR3 DNA sequence: TGTGCCAGCAGTCCCTACAGGGGCCTTTATGGCTACACCTTC. This encodes CASSPYRGLYGYTF. This rearrangement joins TRBV6-5 to TRBJ1-2, with TRBD1 matching over 7 bases. The CDR3 covers 14 residues. J was trimmed by 5 bases and V by 5 bases; bases with no gene match: 8. CDR1 and CDR2 from the germline V gene are MNHEY and SVGAGI.

The chain is built from TRBV18 and TRBJ1-5; no firm D call. Germline V gene lookup returns CDR1 KGHSH and CDR2 LQKENI. The CDR3 extends over 14 amino acids. V was pared by 1 base and J by 7 bases, with 11 bases between. The CDR3 nucleotides read TGTGCCAGCTCACCACAGGGTCAGCGGCAGCCCCAGCATTTT. This gives the protein CASSPQGQRQPQHF.

The chain has TRBV2 and TRBJ1-3; D gene unclear. The V end was cut by 3 bases, the J end by 5 bases, with 8 bases between. The CDR3 consists of 13 residues. CDR1 and CDR2 from the germline V gene are SNHLY and FYNNEI. CDR3 sequence reads: CASSDGFRNTIYF. As DNA, the CDR3 is TGTGCCAGCAGTGACGGGTTTCGAAACACCATATATTTT.

The chain recombines TRBV18 with TRBJ1-2, with 9 bases that match TRBD1. This CDR3 has 15 residues. Unmatched junction bases numbered 7, after V lost 4 bases and J lost 4 bases. Germline lookup yields CDR1 KGHSH and CDR2 LQKENI. CDR3 residues: CASSHRQGESYGYTF. The DNA of the CDR3 is TGTGCCAGCTCACACCGACAGGGGGAGAGCTATGGCTACACCTTC.

The CDR3 nucleotides are TGTGCCAGCAGTTTGGGAGGGACAGGTTATCAGCCCCAGCATTTT. As protein: CASSLGGTGYQPQHF. The V call is TRBV6-5, the J call TRBJ1-5; 8 nucleotides match TRBD1. Trimming took 4 bases from V and 5 from J; bases not matched to a gene: 7. Germline V gives CDR1 MNHEY, CDR2 SVGAGI. CDR3 length: 15 residues.

V is TRBV15 and J is TRBJ2-1, with D maybe TRBD2 (5 bases). Trimming pared 2 bases from V and 6 bases from J, leaving 17 bases between. The CDR3 contains 16 residues. From germline, CDR1 is LNHNV and CDR2 YYDKDF (reference sequence). For the CDR3, the DNA is TGTGCCACCAGCAGATCAGGAACTGGACTGGTCAATGAGCAGTTCTTC. Amino acid sequence: CATSRSGTGLVNEQFF.

The chain uses TRBV5-1 and TRBJ1-5, with D unclear. Trimming took off 0 bases at V and 4 bases at J, with 11 bases between the two ends. Germline CDR1 reads SGHRS; CDR2 reads YFSETQ. This CDR3 comprises 15 residues. This CDR3 reads CASSLGTATNQPQHF. The CDR3 nucleotides are TGCGCCAGCAGCTTGGGAACAGCTACTAATCAGCCCCAGCATTTT.

This sequence joins TRBV5-4 and TRBJ1-4, with D possibly matching TRBD1 (5 bases). Germline-derived CDR1 and CDR2 are SGHNT and YYREEE (reference sequence). The CDR3 extends over 14 amino acids. Trimming removed 2 bases at V and 4 bases at J, with 9 bases between. CDR3 region: CASSFQGYNEKLFF. The CDR3 bases are TGTGCCAGCAGCTTTCAGGGCTATAATGAAAAACTGTTTTTT.

The chain is built from TRBV6-1 and TRBJ2-3; possible D gene TRBD2, 5 bases. The CDR3 is made up of 15 amino acids. Per germline, CDR1 MNHNS and CDR2 SASEGT. Trimming removed 4 bases at V and 0 bases at J, with 11 bases between. CDR3 DNA: TGTGCCAGCAGTGGGGCGGGTCGGAGCACAGATACGCAGTATTTT. Translation: CASSGAGRSTDTQYF.

The chain recombines TRBV6-5 with TRBJ1-5, with 8 bases matching TRBD1. Germline assignment: CDR1 MNHEY and CDR2 SVGAGI. With V trimmed by 5 bases and J by 3 bases, 3 bases remained unmatched. This CDR3 is built from 14 residues. CDR3 residues: CASSTGQDNQPQHF. The CDR3 DNA is TGTGCCAGCAGTACGGGACAGGACAATCAGCCCCAGCATTTT.

In nucleotides, the CDR3 is TGTGCCAGCAGTCCTGGACAGGGTGAAGCTTTCTTT. Its translation is CASSPGQGEAFF. The rearrangement links TRBV27 to TRBJ1-1, with 8 bases identical to TRBD1. Losses at the gene ends were 5 bases for V and 7 bases for J; bases not matched to a gene: 3. The germline CDR1 and CDR2 sequences are MNHEY and SMNVEV (reference sequence). This CDR3 is 12 amino acids long.

On this clone: Relative to the germline gene, one junction end is altered; a read error may explain this. The chain is built from TRBV6-5 and TRBJ1-1; D is perhaps TRBD1 (5 bases). CDR3 length: 15 amino acids. Germline CDR1 MNHEY, CDR2 SVGAGI. This CDR3 reads CAGSRRMGPNTEAFF. The CDR3 DNA reads TGTGCCGGCAGTCGTCGCATGGGGCCGAACACTGAAGCTTTCTTT.

The chain employs TRBV10-1 and TRBJ1-3, with a tentative D call TRBD1 (6 bases). Germline CDR1 WNHNN, CDR2 SYGVQD (reference sequence). V was cut by 9 bases and J by 4 bases, with 16 bases left in between. The CDR3 totals 14 residues. CDR3 sequence reads: CASLDGQFGNTIYF. The CDR3 coding sequence is TGCGCCAGTCTCGACGGACAGTTCGGAAACACCATATATTTT.

The chain is built from TRBV27 and TRBJ1-2; possible D gene TRBD1, 5 bases. V lost 0 bases and J 3 bases, leaving 8 bases between the germline ends. The CDR3 runs 14 residues. In germline, CDR1 is MNHEY, CDR2 SMNVEV (reference sequence). CDR3 DNA: TGTGCCAGCAGTTTATCTGTGACAGACTATGGCTACACCTTC. Protein product: CASSLSVTDYGYTF.